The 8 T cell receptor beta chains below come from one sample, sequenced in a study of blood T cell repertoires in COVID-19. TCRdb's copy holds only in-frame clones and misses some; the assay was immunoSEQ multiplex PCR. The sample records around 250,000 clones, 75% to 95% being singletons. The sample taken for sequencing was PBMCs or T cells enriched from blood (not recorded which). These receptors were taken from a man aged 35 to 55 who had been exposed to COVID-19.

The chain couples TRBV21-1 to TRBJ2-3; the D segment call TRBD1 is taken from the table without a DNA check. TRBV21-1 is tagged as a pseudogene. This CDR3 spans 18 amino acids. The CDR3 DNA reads TGTGCCAGCAGCAAAGGGAGAAACGGGACAGGTCCCACAGATACGCAGTATTTT. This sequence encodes CASSKGRNGTGPTDTQYF.

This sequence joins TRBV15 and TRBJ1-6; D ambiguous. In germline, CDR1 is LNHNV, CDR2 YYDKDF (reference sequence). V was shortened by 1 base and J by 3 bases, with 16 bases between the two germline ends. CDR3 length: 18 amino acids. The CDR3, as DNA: TGTGCCACCAGCAGAGTACTTGGTGGGCATAGCTATAATTCACCCCTCCACTTT. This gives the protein CATSRVLGGHSYNSPLHF.

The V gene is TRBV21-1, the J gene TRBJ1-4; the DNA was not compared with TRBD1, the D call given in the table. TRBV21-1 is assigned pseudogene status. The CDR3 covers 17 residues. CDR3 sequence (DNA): TGTGCCAGCAGCAGCCGGGGACAGCTCCGGTCTGAAGGAAAACTGTTTTTT. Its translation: CASSSRGQLRSEGKLFF.

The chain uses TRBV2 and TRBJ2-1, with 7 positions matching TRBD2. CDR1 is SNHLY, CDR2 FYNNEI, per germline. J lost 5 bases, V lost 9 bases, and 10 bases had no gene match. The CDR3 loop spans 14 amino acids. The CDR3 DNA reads TGTGCCAGTGGCCTAGCGGAGCGACACAATGAGCAGTTCTTC. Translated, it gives CASGLAERHNEQFF.

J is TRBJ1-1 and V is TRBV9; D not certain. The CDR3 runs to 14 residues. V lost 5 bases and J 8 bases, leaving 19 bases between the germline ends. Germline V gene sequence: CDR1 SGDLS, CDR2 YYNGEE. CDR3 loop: CASSLQTSPTEAFF. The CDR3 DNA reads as TGTGCCAGCAGTTTACAGACATCCCCTACCGAAGCTTTCTTT. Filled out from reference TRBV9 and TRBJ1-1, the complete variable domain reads DSGVTQTPKHLITATGQRVTLRCSPRSGDLSVYWYQQSLDQGLQFLIQYYNGEERAKGNILERFSAQQFPDLHSELNLSSLELGDSALYFCASSLQTSPTEAFFGQGTRLTVV.

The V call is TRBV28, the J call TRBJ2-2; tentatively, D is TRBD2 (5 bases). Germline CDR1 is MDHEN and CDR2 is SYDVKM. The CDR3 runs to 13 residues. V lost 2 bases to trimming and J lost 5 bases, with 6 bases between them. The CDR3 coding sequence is TGTGCCAGCAGTTTAGGGAGTACCGGGGAGCTGTTTTTT. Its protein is CASSLGSTGELFF.

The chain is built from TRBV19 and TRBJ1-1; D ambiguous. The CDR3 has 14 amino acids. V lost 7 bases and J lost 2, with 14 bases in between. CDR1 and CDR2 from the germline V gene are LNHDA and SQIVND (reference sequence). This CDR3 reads CASTSSGHNTEAFF. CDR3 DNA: TGTGCCAGTACCTCCTCGGGTCATAACACTGAAGCTTTCTTT.

The CDR3: CASSADGGVNQPQHF. CDR3 DNA sequence: TGTGCCAGCAGCGCGGACGGAGGGGTCAATCAGCCCCAGCATTTT. The chain employs TRBV9 and TRBJ1-5; tentatively, D is TRBD1 (5 bases). Deletions cut 3 bases from V and 3 bases from J, with 13 bases between. The germline gives CDR1 SGDLS, CDR2 YYNGEE. The CDR3 length is 15 residues.